These T cell receptor beta chains were read from a single sample in a study of blood T cell repertoires in COVID-19. Assay: immunoSEQ multiplex PCR; the TCRdb copy retains only in-frame clones and omits some. This sample has about 160,000 clones, with 87% found just once. The sequenced sample was peripheral blood. Receptor source: an older woman who had recovered from COVID-19. Each CDR3 is given with its conserved first and last residue. The D gene is left open where the match is weak. The size of a clone is reported for some rows only, either as once, few or many, or as a class for expanded clones.

d_gene	v_gene	abundance	j_gene	CDR3aa	CDR3nt
TRBD1	TRBV19	-	TRBJ1-5	CASSTGTGANQPQHF	TGTGCCAGTAGTACCGGGACAGGGGCTAATCAGCCCCAGCATTTT
TRBD1	TRBV5-4	-	TRBJ1-1	CASSRGTEMNTEAFF	TGTGCCAGCAGCCGGGGGACAGAAATGAACACTGAAGCTTTCTTT
TRBD1	TRBV7-2	-	TRBJ2-4	CASSRTGWIMNIQYF	TGTGCCAGCAGCCGGACAGGCTGGATTATGAACATTCAGTACTTC
-	TRBV7-9	-	TRBJ2-5	CASSSNLAGAETQYF	TGTGCCAGCAGCTCAAACTTGGCAGGGGCGGAGACCCAGTACTTC
-	TRBV4-1	once	TRBJ1-1	CASSQETDPTNTEAFF	TGCGCCAGCAGCCAAGAGACAGATCCAACGAACACTGAAGCTTTCTTT
TRBD2	TRBV7-3	few	TRBJ2-1	CASSLTSGGYNEQFF	TGTGCCAGCAGCCTTACTAGCGGAGGGTACAATGAGCAGTTCTTC
-	TRBV10-1	-	TRBJ2-1	CASSVVSYNEQFF	TGCGCCAGCAGTGTCGTGTCCTACAATGAGCAGTTCTTC
-	TRBV12-3/TRBV12-4	few	TRBJ2-3	CASSFGGTQYF	TGTGCCAGCAGCTTTGGGGGGACGCAGTATTTT
TRBD2	TRBV5-1	-	TRBJ2-5	CASSPTGTTEETQYF	TGCGCCAGCAGCCCAACCGGGACTACCGAAGAGACCCAGTACTTC
TRBD1	TRBV5-1	-	TRBJ1-2	CASSRTGPGYTF	TGCGCCAGCAGTCGGACAGGGCCCGGCTACACCTTC
TRBD1	TRBV28	-	TRBJ1-4	CASSEHLGQGGVKLFF	TGTGCCAGCAGTGAACATCTGGGACAGGGCGGGGTAAAACTGTTTTTT
TRBD1	TRBV5-1	few	TRBJ1-6	CASSTTGTGSPLHF	TGCGCCAGCAGCACGACAGGGACGGGGTCACCCCTCCACTTT
-	TRBV13	-	TRBJ2-7	CASTTGSSYEQYF	TGTGCCAGCACCACGGGGAGCTCCTACGAGCAGTACTTC
-	TRBV7-9	-	TRBJ1-1	CASIRERGTEAFF	TGTGCCAGCATTAGGGAGCGTGGCACTGAAGCTTTCTTT
TRBD1	TRBV4-3	-	TRBJ1-4	CASSQERPHRGLATNEKLFF	TGCGCCAGCAGCCAAGAAAGGCCTCACAGGGGGCTTGCAACTAATGAAAAACTGTTTTTT
-	TRBV7-3	-	TRBJ2-2	CASSLQGRTGELFF	TGTGCCAGCAGCTTACAGGGGCGAACCGGGGAGCTGTTTTTT
TRBD1	TRBV4-1	-	TRBJ1-4	CASSQLTTGVNEKLFF	TGCGCCAGCAGCCAACTTACGACAGGGGTTAATGAAAAACTGTTTTTT
-	TRBV27	-	TRBJ2-1	CASGDSRYNEQFF	TGTGCCAGCGGAGACTCCCGCTACAATGAGCAGTTCTTC
-	TRBV5-1	-	TRBJ2-5	CASSLTGYPEETQYF	TGCGCCAGCAGCTTGACAGGGTACCCAGAAGAGACCCAGTACTTC
-	TRBV4-1	-	TRBJ2-7	CASSQNEGWEQYF	TGCGCCAGCAGCCAAAACGAGGGTTGGGAGCAGTACTTC
TRBD1	TRBV11-1	once	TRBJ1-4	CASSVDRAVEKLFF	TGTGCCAGCAGCGTAGACAGGGCGGTGGAAAAACTGTTTTTT
TRBD1	TRBV29-1	-	TRBJ2-5	CSVEKAGTGGQETQYF	TGCAGCGTTGAAAAGGCGGGGACAGGGGGCCAAGAGACCCAGTACTTC
-	TRBV9	-	TRBJ2-7	CASSVTSSYEQYF	TGTGCCAGCAGCGTAACGAGCTCCTACGAGCAGTACTTC
-	TRBV7-2	-	TRBJ2-5	CASSLARQETQYF	TGTGCCAGCAGCTTAGCCCGCCAAGAGACCCAGTACTTC
-	TRBV6-5	-	TRBJ2-7	CASSTLMASGEQYF	TGTGCCAGCAGCACCCTCATGGCCTCGGGCGAGCAGTACTTC
TRBD1	TRBV5-1	-	TRBJ1-6	CASSQPRTGTSPLHF	TGCGCCAGCAGCCAACCTAGGACAGGGACTTCACCCCTCCACTTT
-	TRBV11-2	few	TRBJ1-1	CASSLSVGQGTEAFF	TGTGCCAGCAGCTTGAGTGTTGGGCAGGGGACTGAAGCTTTCTTT
-	TRBV4-1	-	TRBJ2-1	CASSQDSGSGELYNEQFF	TGCGCCAGCAGCCAAGACTCGGGCTCAGGGGAGTTGTACAATGAGCAGTTCTTC
-	TRBV5-1	few	TRBJ1-2	CASSLGQSDGYTF	TGCGCCAGCAGCTTGGGACAGTCAGATGGCTACACCTTC
-	TRBV19	-	TRBJ2-5	CASTDRSKTETQYF	TGTGCCAGTACGGACAGATCCAAGACGGAGACCCAGTACTTC
TRBD1	TRBV9	-	TRBJ1-6	CASSVGAQGHSPLHF	TGTGCCAGCAGCGTAGGAGCACAGGGGCATTCACCCCTCCACTTT
-	TRBV29-1	-	TRBJ1-2	CSVEGRVSGYTF	TGCAGCGTTGAAGGCCGGGTCTCTGGCTACACCTTC
-	TRBV18	few	TRBJ2-5	CASSPGYREETQYF	TGTGCCAGCTCACCAGGGTACAGGGAGGAGACCCAGTACTTC
TRBD1	TRBV2	-	TRBJ1-2	CASSERQGDYGYTF	TGTGCCAGCAGTGAGAGACAGGGAGACTATGGCTACACCTTC
TRBD1	TRBV7-2	-	TRBJ1-2	CASRSGTDNYGYTF	TGTGCCAGCAGATCCGGGACAGACAACTATGGCTACACCTTC
-	TRBV19	-	TRBJ1-1	CASSIPSRGTEAFF	TGTGCCAGTAGTATTCCCTCCCGGGGGACTGAAGCTTTCTTT
TRBD1	TRBV2	-	TRBJ1-2	CASRLGQAWGRGYTF	TGTGCCAGCAGATTAGGACAGGCCTGGGGTCGTGGCTACACCTTC
TRBD1	TRBV2	few	TRBJ1-6	CASRGGQDNSPLHF	TGTGCCAGCAGGGGGGGACAGGATAATTCACCCCTCCACTTT
-	TRBV6-1	-	TRBJ2-7	CASSERNSYEQYF	TGTGCCAGCAGTGAGCGCAACTCCTACGAGCAGTACTTC
TRBD2	TRBV11-1	-	TRBJ2-1	CASSLALTGGQNEQFF	TGTGCCAGCAGCTTAGCGCTTACGGGGGGGCAGAATGAGCAGTTCTTC
-	TRBV7-2	few	TRBJ2-2	CASSFYYTGELFF	TGTGCCAGCAGCTTCTATTACACCGGGGAGCTGTTTTTT
-	TRBV2	-	TRBJ2-3	CASGVGTLDTQYF	TGTGCCAGCGGGGTCGGGACTTTAGATACGCAGTATTTT
-	TRBV7-9	-	TRBJ1-1	CASSPFGGSTLKLEAFF	TGTGCCAGCAGCCCCTTTGGAGGCTCAACACTGAAGCTTGAAGCTTTCTTT
-	TRBV18	-	TRBJ2-6	CASSPNGGPGANVLTF	TGTGCCAGCTCACCAAACGGGGGGCCTGGGGCCAACGTCCTGACTTTC
-	TRBV2	-	TRBJ2-7	CASTVTGASYEQYF	TGTGCCAGCACCGTGACAGGAGCATCCTACGAGCAGTACTTC
-	TRBV3-1/TRBV3-2	-	TRBJ1-5	CASSQGQSNQPQHF	TGTGCCAGCAGCCAAGGACAGAGCAATCAGCCCCAGCATTTT
TRBD1	TRBV28	-	TRBJ2-1	CASRTSGTGYYEQFF	TGTGCCAGCAGAACCTCTGGGACAGGGTATTATGAGCAGTTCTTC
-	TRBV7-9	-	TRBJ2-7	CASSLADRPYYEQYF	TGTGCCAGCAGCTTAGCCGACAGGCCTTACTACGAGCAGTACTTC
TRBD1	TRBV12-3/TRBV12-4	-	TRBJ1-2	CASSSGQTYGYTF	TGTGCCAGCAGTTCGGGACAGACCTATGGCTACACCTTC
-	TRBV18	-	TRBJ2-7	CASSPRQTDLGEQYF	TGTGCCAGCTCACCAAGACAGACAGACCTTGGGGAGCAGTACTTC
TRBD1	TRBV30	few	TRBJ2-3	CAWTEARRGSTDTQYF	TGTGCCTGGACCGAGGCACGCAGGGGGAGCACAGATACGCAGTATTTT
-	TRBV5-1	-	TRBJ1-2	CASSNLRGGYGYTF	TGCGCCAGCAGCAATCTTCGGGGGGGATATGGCTACACCTTC
-	TRBV7-9	-	TRBJ1-1	CASSLQGMATEAFF	TGTGCCAGCAGCTTACAGGGCATGGCCACTGAAGCTTTCTTT
TRBD1	TRBV5-6	-	TRBJ2-5	CASSPGTEETQYF	TGTGCCAGCAGCCCAGGGACAGAAGAGACCCAGTACTTC
TRBD1	TRBV27	-	TRBJ1-6	CASSLVFGQGLNSPLHF	TGTGCCAGCAGTTTGGTCTTCGGACAGGGGCTGAATTCACCCCTCCACTTT
TRBD2	TRBV11-2	-	TRBJ2-3	CACGLAGTDTQYF	TGTGCCTGTGGACTAGCGGGCACAGATACGCAGTATTTT
TRBD2	TRBV4-1	-	TRBJ2-3	CASSQDRQRLLSGGRTDTQYF	TGCGCCAGCAGCCAAGATCGGCAAAGGTTGCTGAGCGGGGGGAGAACAGATACGCAGTATTTT
TRBD1	TRBV18	-	TRBJ1-2	CASSPSRLGQMNYGYTF	TGTGCCAGCTCACCCTCTCGCTTGGGACAGATGAACTATGGCTACACCTTC
TRBD1	TRBV18	-	TRBJ1-1	CASSLGQGGSSTEAFF	TGTGCCAGCTCACTTGGACAGGGCGGTAGTTCCACTGAAGCTTTCTTT